Sequencing of this T cell receptor (beta chain) was carried out in a study of CD8+CD57+ T cells in acquired aplastic anemia. Background on the study: Sorted CD4+ and CD8+ cell DNA averaged approximately 3 ug.

Broader study findings: It was found that some 30 CD8+ CDR3 sequences were shared between patients and controls. Researchers reported that CD8+ Simpson's diversity was not significantly different in patients versus controls.

An expansion of CD8+CD57+ cells by flow cytometry had been shown in patients chosen for sequencing. Severe acquired aplastic anemia was present in every patient. This clonotype was observed once. The antigen is unknown. This clone may be a read error of a much larger clone one base away. Genomic DNA was employed as the template in profiling TCR beta VDJ and CDR3. From the reads, TCRdb called clonotypes with MiXCR, one entry per CDR3 protein. The sample yields around 500,000 distinct CDR3 sequences, under 40% seen once. The specimen sequenced was sorted CD4+, CD8+, or CD8+CD57+ T cells (not recorded which) from PBMCs. This clonotype was sampled from a human donor with aplastic anemia.

The CDR3 loop reads CASRNRWSNQPQHF. In nucleotides, the CDR3 is TGTGCCAGCAGGAACAGGTGGAGCAATCAGCCCCAGCATTTT. This rearrangement joins TRBV6-1 to TRBJ1-5; D perhaps matches TRBD1 (5 bases). V dropped 6 bases and J dropped 1 base, with 10 bases sitting between them. The germline V gene has CDR1 MNHNS and CDR2 SASEGT. The CDR3 runs 14 residues.